This passage covers 8 T cell receptor beta chains from one sample sequenced in a study of blood T cell repertoires in COVID-19. Libraries were prepared by immunoSEQ multiplex PCR; TCRdb keeps only in-frame clonotypes and omits some of them. The sample shows around 140,000 clones, roughly three quarters of them seen only once. Material: peripheral blood. The origin of the receptors is a woman in her 70s with acute or convalescent COVID-19.

In its sample, this clone was seen once. V gene TRBV9 combines with J gene TRBJ2-3, with 12 bases lining up with TRBD2. Trimming removed 4 bases from V and 6 bases from J; junction bases left unmatched: 6. The CDR3 sequence is 15 residues long. Germline CDR1 SGDLS, CDR2 YYNGEE. CDR3 DNA sequence: TGTGCCAGCAGCCCCGGGACTAGCGGGCTGGATACGCAGTATTTT. Translation gives CASSPGTSGLDTQYF. Full variable domain (missing parts from reference TRBV9 and TRBJ2-3): DSGVTQTPKHLITATGQRVTLRCSPRSGDLSVYWYQQSLDQGLQFLIQYYNGEERAKGNILERFSAQQFPDLHSELNLSSLELGDSALYFCASSPGTSGLDTQYFGPGTRLTVL.

The chain carries TRBV7-8 and TRBJ1-2; TRBD1 is a possible D gene (5 bases). The germline V gene encodes CDR1 SGHVS and CDR2 FQNEAQ. Trimming left V 5 bases short and J 9 bases short, with 19 bases between. This CDR3 has 14 residues. The CDR3 coding sequence is TGTGCCAGCAGCGTCTCCTCAGGGAAGGAGAGCTACACCTTC. Translating it yields CASSVSSGKESYTF.

This clone occurred a few times. The chain uses TRBV30 and TRBJ1-4; D possibly corresponds to TRBD1 (5 bases). The CDR3 totals 15 residues. The ends were cut back, 4 bases at V and 8 bases at J, with 20 bases in the middle. The germline V gene encodes CDR1 GTSNPN and CDR2 SVGIG (reference sequence). CDR3 in DNA: TGTGCCTGGACATCGAGTAGGGGTATCGGGGAAAAACTGTTTTTT. It specifies CAWTSSRGIGEKLFF.

The rearrangement joins TRBV7-2 to TRBJ2-3; D unclear. Between the trimmed V and J ends, which lost 3 bases and 3 bases, there was a span of 7 bases. CDR1 and CDR2 (germline): SGHTA, FQGNSA. This CDR3 is built from 13 residues. This chain's CDR3 is CASSFRDTDTQYF. The CDR3 region has the DNA TGTGCCAGCAGCTTTAGAGATACAGATACGCAGTATTTT.

The chain combines TRBV5-1 with TRBJ1-6; 9 positions agree with TRBD1. Trimming cost V 4 bases and J 4 bases; bases outside gene matches: 3. Germline lookup yields CDR1 SGHRS and CDR2 YFSETQ. This CDR3 has 15 amino acids. This CDR3 reads CASSRGQGYNSPLHF. The CDR3 nucleotides are TGCGCCAGCAGCCGGGGACAGGGTTATAATTCACCCCTCCACTTT. The variable domain in full, completed from reference TRBV5-1 and TRBJ1-6, reads KAGVTQTPRYLIKTRGQQVTLSCSPISGHRSVSWYQQTPGQGLQFLFEYFSETQRNKGNFPGRFSGRQFSNSRSEMNVSTLELGDSALYLCASSRGQGYNSPLHFGNGTRLTVT.

The chain carries TRBV7-8 and TRBJ1-5, with 8 bases matching TRBD1. The CDR3 is 16 amino acids. Germline trimming cut 0 bases from V and 4 bases from J; bases unmatched to any gene: 5. In germline, CDR1 is SGHVS, CDR2 FQNEAQ. The CDR3 region has the DNA TGTGCCAGCAGCTTAGCCCCAGGGGGCGGGAATCAGCCCCAGCATTTT. It codes for CASSLAPGGGNQPQHF.

The V and J genes are TRBV19 and TRBJ2-5; 7 bases align to TRBD1. The CDR3 is 14 amino acids. Germline assignment: CDR1 LNHDA and CDR2 SQIVND (reference sequence). Trimming at V came to 7 bases and at J to 7 bases, leaving 12 bases not matched to a gene. The CDR3 DNA is TGTGCCAGTACCCCGGACAGGTCCTGGGGGACCCAGTACTTC. It is translated as CASTPDRSWGTQYF.

V is TRBV9 and J is TRBJ2-3; D is perhaps TRBD2 (6 bases). CDR3 size: 15 residues. V shed 3 bases and J shed 3 bases, with 14 bases lying between them. Germline lookup yields CDR1 SGDLS and CDR2 YYNGEE. This chain's CDR3 is CASSDRGAWTDTQYF. Here the CDR3 DNA reads TGTGCCAGCAGCGATCGCGGGGCTTGGACAGATACGCAGTATTTT.